The 19 T cell receptor beta chains presented below share a single source sample, sequenced in a study of shared clonotypes between healthy human individuals. CD45RO-negative, CCR7-positively selected cells formed the naive CD8 fraction, excluding terminally differentiated effector memory CD45RA+ cells. Generated by immunoSEQ multiplex PCR, the TCRdb table keeps only in-frame clones and is missing some. The profile shows some 2.1 million clones, around 93% of them singletons. The sample comprised naive CD8+ T cells from PBMCs. These receptors were collected from a man between 18 and 35 years old in good health. Some clones in this sample may be carry-over from other donors' samples.

Concerning this clone itself: The same CDR3 can be traced to other DNA sequences in this sample. This CDR3 reads CASSFGGSGELFF. The CDR3 nucleotides are TGTGCCAGCAGTTTCGGGGGCTCCGGGGAGCTGTTTTTT. V usage is TRBV27 and J usage is TRBJ2-2; TRBD1 or TRBD2 may be the D gene (6 bases each). The V and J ends lost 3 bases and 6 bases respectively, with 8 bases between them. The V gene's germline CDR1 is MNHEY and CDR2 SMNVEV (reference sequence). The CDR3 is made up of 13 amino acids.

J is TRBJ2-7 and V is TRBV29-1; TRBD1 agrees at 9 bases. In germline, CDR1 is SQVTM, CDR2 ANQGSEA. This CDR3 has 13 residues. Trimming at V came to 6 bases and at J to 1 base, leaving 4 bases not matched to a gene. The CDR3 DNA sequence: TGCAGCGTGTGGACAGGGGTTTCCTACGAGCAGTACTTC. This codes for CSVWTGVSYEQYF.

This chain joins TRBV27 and TRBJ2-7; D is unresolved. With 3 bases removed from V and 5 bases from J, the gap between germline ends came to 20 bases. The CDR3 has 16 amino acids. In germline, CDR1 is MNHEY, CDR2 SMNVEV (reference sequence). In DNA form, the CDR3 reads TGTGCCAGCAGTTTTTCTCTCGCCTCTGGGGTAGACGAGCAGTACTTC. It specifies CASSFSLASGVDEQYF.

The gene calls are TRBV7-2 and TRBJ2-7, with 11 bases fitting TRBD2. This CDR3 spans 16 amino acids. Germline CDR1 SGHTA, CDR2 FQGNSA. Losses at the gene ends were 5 bases for V and 2 bases for J; bases not matched to a gene: 8. The CDR3 DNA reads as TGTGCCAGCAGCCCGTTGGGACTAGCGGATACCTACGAGCAGTACTTC. The encoded protein is CASSPLGLADTYEQYF.

The rearrangement joins TRBV7-8 to TRBJ2-1, with unresolved D. Germline V gives CDR1 SGHVS, CDR2 FQNEAQ. The CDR3 totals 12 residues. V was pared by 1 base and J by 8 bases, with 6 bases between. The CDR3 sequence: CASSLDFDEQFF. DNA for the CDR3: TGTGCCAGCAGCTTAGATTTCGATGAGCAGTTCTTC. Full variable domain (remainder filled in from reference TRBV7-8 and TRBJ2-1): GAGVSQSPRYKVAKRGQDVALRCDPISGHVSLFWYQQALGQGPEFLTYFQNEAQLDKSGLPSDRFFAERPEGSVSTLKIQRTQQEDSAVYLCASSLDFDEQFFGPGTRLTVL.

This clone appeared a few times. This sample also contains other DNA sequences that code for the same CDR3. J is TRBJ1-1 and V is TRBV5-6; no firm D call. The CDR3 is 11 residues long. Looked up from germline, CDR1 is SGHDT and CDR2 is YYEEEE. V lost 2 bases, J lost 4 bases, and 3 bases lay in between. The CDR3 DNA reads as TGTGCCAGCAGCTTCAGCACTGAAGCTTTCTTT. Translation: CASSFSTEAFF. Full variable domain (missing parts from reference TRBV5-6 and TRBJ1-1): DAGVTQSPTHLIKTRGQQVTLRCSPKSGHDTVSWYQQALGQGPQFIFQYYEEEERQRGNFPDRFSGHQFPNYSSELNVNALLLGDSALYLCASSFSTEAFFGQGTRLTVV.

This clone was observed a handful of times. V usage is TRBV23-1 and J usage is TRBJ1-1; D unresolved. TRBV23-1 is filed as an ORF, its function uncertain. The germline V and J ends were trimmed by 2 bases and 3 bases, with 4 bases remaining between them. This CDR3 has 12 residues. The CDR3 DNA follows: TGCGCCAGCAGTCAAGCCTACACTGAAGCTTTCTTT. This codes for CASSQAYTEAFF.

This chain joins TRBV6-1 and TRBJ1-1, with a tentative D call TRBD1 (6 bases). With 4 bases removed from V and 5 bases from J, the gap between germline ends came to 17 bases. The CDR3 has 15 residues. Per germline, CDR1 MNHNS and CDR2 SASEGT. CDR3 nucleotide sequence: TGTGCCAGCAGTGTCTACCCGGAGGGGGGGACTGAAGCTTTCTTT. As protein: CASSVYPEGGTEAFF.

The chain recombines TRBV27 with TRBJ2-7; 10 bases align to TRBD2. After removal of 4 bases from V and 7 bases from J, the junction contained 7 bases not matched to a gene. The CDR3 contains 14 residues. CDR1 is MNHEY, CDR2 SMNVEV, per germline (reference sequence). CDR3: CASSSVAGGSEQYF. Here the CDR3 DNA reads TGTGCCAGCAGTTCAGTAGCGGGAGGTAGTGAGCAGTACTTC.

In regard to this clone: The same CDR3 also results from other DNA sequences found in this sample. The chain employs TRBV27 and TRBJ2-1, with D unresolved. Germline V lookup: CDR1 MNHEY, CDR2 SMNVEV (reference sequence). V lost 6 bases and J 2 bases, leaving 8 bases between the germline ends. The CDR3 runs 13 residues. CDR3 protein: CASSFSAYNEQFF. The CDR3 nucleotides read TGTGCCAGCAGCTTTTCGGCCTACAATGAGCAGTTCTTC.

The chain uses TRBV6-5 and TRBJ1-3; D is perhaps TRBD1 (5 bases). V was clipped by 6 bases and J by 0 bases, with 9 bases between them. Germline CDR1 and CDR2: MNHEY and SVGAGI. The CDR3 sequence is 14 residues long. The CDR3 DNA reads as TGTGCCAGCAGCCAGGGCGCCTCTGGAAACACCATATATTTT. Encoded protein: CASSQGASGNTIYF.

In the case of this clone: This specimen includes other DNA sequences encoding the same CDR3. The chain uses TRBV11-2 and TRBJ2-1, with unresolved D. Germline V lookup: CDR1 SGHAT, CDR2 FQNNGV. V was cut by 1 base and J by 10 bases, with 8 bases left in between. CDR3 length: 12 amino acids. CDR3 sequence reads: CASSLGGREQFF. In DNA, the CDR3 is TGTGCCAGCAGCTTAGGGGGTAGAGAGCAGTTCTTC.

The V call is TRBV29-1, the J call TRBJ2-2, with a weak D call TRBD1 (5 bases). In germline, CDR1 is SQVTM, CDR2 ANQGSEA. Trimming left V 6 bases short and J 6 bases short, with 14 bases between. The CDR3 sequence is 13 residues long. CDR3 sequence reads: CSVRTTGAGELFF. The DNA of the CDR3 is TGCAGCGTCCGAACTACAGGAGCCGGGGAGCTGTTTTTT.

V gene TRBV28 combines with J gene TRBJ2-2; possibly TRBD2 for D (5 bases). The germline CDR1 and CDR2 sequences are MDHEN and SYDVKM. V was pared by 6 bases and J by 6 bases, with 17 bases between. The CDR3 runs to 15 residues. CDR3 nucleotide sequence: TGTGCCAGCAGACCCGGACGGGGAGCGGCCGGGGAGCTGTTTTTT. This sequence encodes CASRPGRGAAGELFF.

The rearrangement links TRBV11-2 to TRBJ1-2, with TRBD1 matching over 7 bases. This CDR3 has 14 amino acids. V lost 5 bases and J lost 4; bases outside the gene matches: 7. Germline V gives CDR1 SGHAT, CDR2 FQNNGV. In nucleotides, the CDR3 is TGTGCCAGCAGCATCTCGACAGGGTCCTATGGCTACACCTTC. Translating it yields CASSISTGSYGYTF. The variable domain in full, with the rest retrieved from reference TRBV11-2 and TRBJ1-2, is EAGVAQSPRYKIIEKRQSVAFWCNPISGHATLYWYQQILGQGPKLLIQFQNNGVVDDSQLPKDRFSAERLKGVDSTLKIQPAKLEDSAVYLCASSISTGSYGYTFGSGTRLTVV.

The count of this clone is one. CDR3 sequence: CSVEDQDSIADNEQFF. The CDR3 region has the DNA TGCAGCGTTGAAGACCAGGACTCTATTGCGGACAATGAGCAGTTCTTC. The chain uses TRBV29-1 and TRBJ2-1; D is perhaps TRBD2 (5 bases). Between the trimmed V and J ends, which lost 0 bases and 5 bases, there was a span of 17 bases. Germline-derived CDR1 and CDR2 are SQVTM and ANQGSEA. The CDR3 sequence is 16 residues long.

Turning to this clone: The same CDR3 arises from other DNA sequences in this sample as well. The gene calls are TRBV29-1 and TRBJ2-3; D not resolved. The CDR3 runs 13 residues. Germline V gene data show CDR1 as SQVTM and CDR2 as ANQGSEA. The V gene lost 1 base and the J gene lost 0 bases, with 5 bases spanning the gap. CDR3 sequence: CSVEGGSTDTQYF. The CDR3 DNA is TGCAGCGTTGAAGGGGGTAGCACAGATACGCAGTATTTT.

Note on this clone: Other DNA sequences in this sample translate to the same CDR3. This chain connects TRBV7-8 to TRBJ2-1; D is unresolved. Germline V lookup: CDR1 SGHVS, CDR2 FQNEAQ. Trimming left V 3 bases short and J 3 bases short, with 3 bases between. This CDR3 has 12 residues. The CDR3 region is CASSLNYNEQFF. The CDR3 region has the DNA TGTGCCAGCAGCTTGAACTACAATGAGCAGTTCTTC.

The chain recombines TRBV28 with TRBJ2-7; D call uncertain. The CDR3 is 13 residues long. Germline-derived CDR1 and CDR2 are MDHEN and SYDVKM. The V end was cut by 5 bases, the J end by 6 bases, with 14 bases between. The CDR3 region is CASSGSRWGEQYF. As DNA, the CDR3 is TGTGCCAGCAGTGGATCCAGATGGGGCGAGCAGTACTTC.